This T cell receptor beta chain derives from a study of blood T cell repertoires in COVID-19. On the study more broadly: The cDNA or gDNA used as material had been derived from T cells, B-cell-depleted T cells, or PBMCs.

Authors' analysis steps: Using reference gene primer amplification, nucleated cell counts were estimated. Assay used: immunoSEQ multiplex PCR; TCRdb lists only in-frame clones, some missing. Clone size and the V and J calls come from that table; the DNA yielded D and trimming. This table holds approximately 50,000 clones, under 95% found once. The V end lost 2 bases, the J end lost 7 bases, and 12 bases lay between the germline ends. Germline loops: CDR1 MGHRA, CDR2 YSYEKL. The CDR3 contains 14 residues. This clone showed up just a few times. The sequenced sample was peripheral blood. This chain links TRBV4-1 with TRBJ1-5; possible D gene TRBD1, 5 bases. The sequence came from a human donor in a cohort sampled during active COVID-19. DNA for the CDR3: TGCGCCAGCAGCCAACCTTGGGGGGGGCAGCCCCAGCATTTT. Translating gives CASSQPWGGQPQHF.